These 30 T cell receptor beta chains were sequenced from one sample in a study of cytomegalovirus exposure and HLA in healthy donors (TCRdb year 2017). Library construction relied on the immunoSEQ multiplex PCR assay. A mixture of 60 forward primers for TCR Vbeta segments and 13 reverse primers for TCR Jbeta segments was used in the multiplex PCR. The table comes from immuneACCESS by way of TCRdb, which keeps in-frame sequences with V and J called. Part of the clones is missing from these tables; in studies checked, under half for an unresolved V gene and the rest for unknown reasons. This sample lists approximately 150,000 clones; less than 65% were detected once. 2.5% to 3.5% of the sample comes from the top ten. Sequencing was performed on PBMCs. The receptor source for this set is a woman aged 25 to 39 in good health and CMV-seropositive.

Only a few counts were recorded for this clone. The gene calls are TRBV27 and TRBJ2-5, with 8 bases aligning to TRBD1. The length of the CDR3 is 14 residues. Germline loops: CDR1 MNHEY, CDR2 SMNVEV (reference sequence). V dropped 8 bases and J dropped 6; count of bases not matched to a gene: 11. The CDR3 sequence: CASSEVDRAKTQYF. The DNA of the CDR3 is TGTGCCAGCTCGGAGGTGGACAGGGCGAAGACCCAGTACTTC.

CDR3 bases: TGTGCCAGCAGCCCCGACAAAAGCACAGATACGCAGTATTTT. Translation gives CASSPDKSTDTQYF. V and J are TRBV7-8 and TRBJ2-3; D gene ambiguous. V lost 5 bases, J lost 0 bases, and 9 bases lay in between. This CDR3 comprises 14 residues. Germline CDR1 SGHVS, CDR2 FQNEAQ. Supplemented by reference TRBV7-8 and TRBJ2-3, the full variable domain reads GAGVSQSPRYKVAKRGQDVALRCDPISGHVSLFWYQQALGQGPEFLTYFQNEAQLDKSGLPSDRFFAERPEGSVSTLKIQRTQQEDSAVYLCASSPDKSTDTQYFGPGTRLTVL.

The V gene is TRBV5-1, the J gene TRBJ2-1; a weak D match, TRBD2 (6 bases). CDR1 and CDR2 from the germline V gene are SGHRS and YFSETQ. This CDR3 comprises 19 residues. Deletions cut 0 bases from V and 0 bases from J, with 19 bases between. CDR3 loop: CASSLVGSGGSASYNEQFF. CDR3 sequence (DNA): TGCGCCAGCAGCTTGGTCGGTAGCGGAGGATCTGCCTCCTACAATGAGCAGTTCTTC.

V gene TRBV29-1 combines with J gene TRBJ2-5; D might be TRBD1 (5 bases). V lost 4 bases to trimming and J lost 7 bases, with 16 bases between them. Germline CDR1 SQVTM, CDR2 ANQGSEA. This CDR3 has 13 residues. CDR3 DNA sequence: TGCAGCGTTGGGGTAGCAGGGCTCGGGACCCAGTACTTC. Amino acid sequence: CSVGVAGLGTQYF. Full variable domain (missing parts from reference TRBV29-1 and TRBJ2-5): SAVISQKPSRDICQRGTSLTIQCQVDSQVTMMFWYRQQPGQSLTLIATANQGSEATYESGFVIDKFPISRPNLTFSTLTVSNMSPEDSSIYLCSVGVAGLGTQYFGPGTRLLVL.

There are a few counts of this clone. The chain recombines TRBV7-9 with TRBJ1-1; tentative D call: TRBD1 (5 bases). V shed 5 bases and J shed 11 bases, with 18 bases lying between them. CDR1 and CDR2 (germline): SEHNR, FQNEAQ (reference sequence). CDR3 length: 13 residues. The CDR3 sequence is CASSLQLEGSAFF. In DNA form, the CDR3 reads TGTGCCAGCAGCCTTCAGTTGGAGGGGTCGGCTTTCTTT.

This clone was seen only a few times. The chain links TRBV18 to TRBJ1-1; possibly TRBD1 for D (5 bases). Per the germline V gene, CDR1 is KGHSH and CDR2 is LQKENI. The V and J ends lost 6 bases and 2 bases respectively, with 16 bases between them. The CDR3 totals 15 residues. This chain's CDR3 is CASSPARQINTEAFF. For the CDR3, the DNA is TGTGCCAGCTCCCCCGCCCGACAGATAAACACTGAAGCTTTCTTT.

The chain is built from TRBV28 and TRBJ1-5; TRBD1 is a possible D gene (5 bases). CDR1 and CDR2 (germline): MDHEN, SYDVKM. V was shortened by 3 bases and J by 7 bases, with 16 bases between the two germline ends. This CDR3 has 15 amino acids. The CDR3 here is CASSFLVGGGQPQHF. Written as DNA, the CDR3 is TGTGCCAGCAGTTTTCTCGTGGGGGGTGGACAGCCCCAGCATTTT. The full variable domain, rest sourced from reference TRBV28 and TRBJ1-5, is DVKVTQSSRYLVKRTGEKVFLECVQDMDHENMFWYRQDPGLGLRLIYFSYDVKMKEKGDIPEGYSVSREKKERFSLILESASTNQTSMYLCASSFLVGGGQPQHFGDGTRLSIL.

Only a few counts were recorded for this clone. The chain has TRBV19 and TRBJ1-5, with D perhaps matching TRBD1 (5 bases). The germline gives CDR1 LNHDA, CDR2 SQIVND (reference sequence). The CDR3 has 14 residues. Trimming shortened V by 3 bases and J by 6 bases, and 12 bases separated the two germline ends. This CDR3 is CASSMAGEIQPQHF. CDR3 coding DNA: TGTGCCAGTAGTATGGCGGGGGAGATTCAGCCCCAGCATTTT.

The sample holds a few counts of this clone. The V call is TRBV9, the J call TRBJ2-1, with D possibly TRBD2 on 6 matching bases. V dropped 3 bases and J dropped 10 bases, with 20 bases sitting between them. Germline V gene sequence: CDR1 SGDLS, CDR2 YYNGEE. This CDR3 is 15 amino acids long. CDR3 in DNA: TGTGCCAGCAGCGCTGACGGGGGTCCTCGTCTCGAGCAGTTCTTC. Translated, it gives CASSADGGPRLEQFF.

This clone was counted many times. The chain uses TRBV2 and TRBJ1-3; D might be TRBD1 (5 bases). Germline V gene lookup returns CDR1 SNHLY and CDR2 FYNNEI. The CDR3 extends over 17 amino acids. Trimming removed 2 bases at V and 0 bases at J, with 14 bases between. The CDR3 DNA reads TGTGCCAGCAGTGAATGGTCCAGGGTAGGCTCTGGAAACACCATATATTTT. Protein sequence: CASSEWSRVGSGNTIYF.

The chain carries TRBV5-1 and TRBJ2-2; 10 bases align to TRBD1. The V gene's germline CDR1 is SGHRS and CDR2 YFSETQ. The CDR3 totals 15 residues. The ends lost 4 bases at V and 3 bases at J; junction bases unmatched: 3. This CDR3 reads CASSAGTGDTGELFF. The CDR3 nucleotides are TGCGCCAGCAGCGCCGGGACAGGGGACACCGGGGAGCTGTTTTTT.

The CDR3 DNA follows: TGCGCCAGCAGTGCGGGGGAACTGTACCAAGAGACCCAGTACTTC. Translated, it gives CASSAGELYQETQYF. V usage is TRBV10-2 and J usage is TRBJ2-5; TRBD2 might be the D (6 bases). Germline V gives CDR1 WSHSY, CDR2 SAAADI. The V gene lost 4 bases and the J gene lost 0 bases, with 12 bases spanning the gap. CDR3 length: 15 residues.

CDR3: CASSVPLAGGPGNTDTQYF. The CDR3 DNA is TGTGCCAGCAGTGTACCCCTAGCGGGAGGGCCCGGGAACACAGATACGCAGTATTTT. The rearrangement joins TRBV2 to TRBJ2-3; 12 positions match TRBD2. Germline loops: CDR1 SNHLY, CDR2 FYNNEI. The CDR3 loop spans 19 amino acids. After removal of 4 bases from V and 2 bases from J, the junction contained 13 bases not matched to a gene.

The rearrangement links TRBV6-4 to TRBJ2-1; TRBD2 matches 10 bases. The CDR3 consists of 15 residues. CDR1 MRHNA and CDR2 SNTAGT come from the germline V gene. V trimming: 3 bases; J trimming: 5 bases; junction bases outside the gene matches: 4. CDR3 sequence reads: CASSDGLAGDNEQFF. The CDR3 nucleotides are TGTGCCAGCAGTGATGGGCTAGCGGGAGACAATGAGCAGTTCTTC.

This clone was picked up a small number of times. The CDR3 sequence is CASKVGGETQYF. The CDR3 region has the DNA TGTGCCAGCAAAGTAGGAGGTGAGACCCAGTACTTC. This chain joins TRBV6-6 and TRBJ2-5; possibly TRBD2 for D (5 bases). Germline assignment: CDR1 MNHNY and CDR2 SVGAGI (reference sequence). CDR3 length equals 12 residues. Deletions cut 7 bases from V and 5 bases from J, with 11 bases between.

The CDR3 here is CASSPIANYGYTF. DNA for the CDR3: TGTGCCAGCAGTCCGATAGCTAACTATGGCTACACCTTC. The chain uses TRBV6-5 and TRBJ1-2; D call uncertain. The germline V and J ends were trimmed by 5 bases and 0 bases, with 7 bases remaining between them. The CDR3 covers 13 residues. Germline loops: CDR1 MNHEY, CDR2 SVGAGI.

V is TRBV9 and J is TRBJ2-5; TRBD1 might be the D (5 bases). Germline V gene sequence: CDR1 SGDLS, CDR2 YYNGEE. CDR3 length equals 13 residues. Trimming pared 4 bases from V and 4 bases from J, leaving 11 bases between. CDR3 coding DNA: TGTGCCAGCAGCCCAGGGTCGGTAGAGACCCAGTACTTC. Amino acids: CASSPGSVETQYF.

The chain recombines TRBV5-1 with TRBJ2-2; no firm D call. Germline lookup yields CDR1 SGHRS and CDR2 YFSETQ. This CDR3 has 13 amino acids. The ends were cut back, 4 bases at V and 8 bases at J, with 12 bases in the middle. CDR3 coding DNA: TGCGCCAGCAGCCCCCCCCTATGGGGGGAGCTGTTTTTT. Translating gives CASSPPLWGELFF. Supplemented by reference TRBV5-1 and TRBJ2-2, the full variable domain reads KAGVTQTPRYLIKTRGQQVTLSCSPISGHRSVSWYQQTPGQGLQFLFEYFSETQRNKGNFPGRFSGRQFSNSRSEMNVSTLELGDSALYLCASSPPLWGELFFGEGSRLTVL.

The gene calls are TRBV6-5 and TRBJ2-7; a possible D gene is TRBD2 (7 bases). This CDR3 comprises 13 residues. V dropped 11 bases and J dropped 1 base, with 15 bases sitting between them. Germline-derived CDR1 and CDR2 are MNHEY and SVGAGI. CDR3 sequence (DNA): TGTGCCGTGGGCAGGGGAGGGTCCTACGAGCAGTACTTC. Translated: CAVGRGGSYEQYF.

The chain has TRBV29-1 and TRBJ1-1, with 8 nucleotides matching TRBD1. Germline CDR1 reads SQVTM; CDR2 reads ANQGSEA. This CDR3 is 12 amino acids long. V gave up 1 base and J gave up 9 bases; unmatched junction bases: 4. CDR3 sequence: CSVEATGDKAFF. CDR3 nucleotides: TGCAGCGTTGAAGCGACAGGGGATAAAGCTTTCTTT.

This chain links TRBV7-2 with TRBJ2-1; 7 bases match TRBD1. V shed 9 bases, J shed 4 bases, and the junction held 6 bases outside the gene matches. This CDR3 spans 13 amino acids. Germline V CDR1 and CDR2: SGHTA, FQGNSA. The chain's CDR3 is CASRQGQYNEQFF. In DNA form, the CDR3 reads TGTGCCAGTAGACAGGGCCAATACAATGAGCAGTTCTTC.

This chain links TRBV5-1 with TRBJ1-1; tentative D call: TRBD1 (6 bases). Trimming cost V 4 bases and J 3 bases, with 13 bases left between them. The CDR3 covers 14 residues. The germline gives CDR1 SGHRS, CDR2 YFSETQ. CDR3 DNA: TGCGCCAGCAGCGGGACGACAGGATACACTGAAGCTTTCTTT. Translating gives CASSGTTGYTEAFF.

This clone was seen only a few times. The chain has TRBV6-6 and TRBJ2-5, with 7 bases that match TRBD2. The CDR3 runs 16 residues. Germline assignment: CDR1 MNHNY and CDR2 SVGAGI (reference sequence). The V gene end was trimmed by 6 bases and the J gene end by 1 base; junction bases not matched to a gene: 11. The CDR3 DNA reads TGTGCCAGCAGCGCCGGATGGCGGGGGTTCCAAGAGACCCAGTACTTC. Protein sequence: CASSAGWRGFQETQYF.

The rearrangement joins TRBV5-4 to TRBJ1-6; D not certain. Germline V gives CDR1 SGHNT, CDR2 YYREEE (reference sequence). Between the trimmed V and J ends, which lost 0 bases and 13 bases, there was a span of 8 bases. The CDR3 totals 12 residues. This CDR3 reads CASSLGGQPLHF. In nucleotides, the CDR3 is TGTGCCAGCAGCTTGGGAGGGCAGCCCCTCCACTTT.

The chain combines TRBV11-2 with TRBJ1-1; no reliable D call. Germline-derived CDR1 and CDR2 are SGHAT and FQNNGV. V lost 6 bases and J lost 10, with 15 bases in between. The CDR3 extends over 12 amino acids. The DNA for the CDR3 is TGTGCCAGCAGTCATCCTATGTCTTTAGCTTTCTTT. It translates to CASSHPMSLAFF.

V gene TRBV10-2 combines with J gene TRBJ2-7, with 9 bases fitting TRBD2. In germline, CDR1 is WSHSY, CDR2 SAAADI. The V gene end was trimmed by 2 bases and the J gene end by 3 bases; junction bases not matched to a gene: 8. This CDR3 comprises 16 residues. As DNA, the CDR3 is TGCGCCAGCAGTGAGGGAGGGCTAGCGGGATTCTACGAGCAGTACTTC. Protein sequence: CASSEGGLAGFYEQYF.

This sequence joins TRBV6-6 and TRBJ1-1; 7 bases agree with TRBD1. The V gene end was trimmed by 6 bases and the J gene end by 1 base; junction bases not matched to a gene: 8. CDR3 length equals 15 residues. The germline V gene has CDR1 MNHNY and CDR2 SVGAGI (reference sequence). Written as DNA, the CDR3 is TGTGCCAGCAGCCCCGCTGGACAGGAGAACACTGAAGCTTTCTTT. It yields the protein CASSPAGQENTEAFF.

The rearrangement joins TRBV9 to TRBJ1-4, with D unclear. The CDR3 runs to 16 residues. Trimming removed 0 bases at V and 0 bases at J, with 9 bases between. The germline V gene has CDR1 SGDLS and CDR2 YYNGEE. The CDR3 protein is CASSVGGRATNEKLFF. The CDR3 nucleotides read TGTGCCAGCAGCGTAGGCGGCCGCGCAACTAATGAAAAACTGTTTTTT. Drawing the rest from reference TRBV9 and TRBJ1-4, the complete variable domain is DSGVTQTPKHLITATGQRVTLRCSPRSGDLSVYWYQQSLDQGLQFLIQYYNGEERAKGNILERFSAQQFPDLHSELNLSSLELGDSALYFCASSVGGRATNEKLFFGSGTQLSVL.

V and J are TRBV6-5 and TRBJ1-1; TRBD1 agrees at 8 bases. Germline loops: CDR1 MNHEY, CDR2 SVGAGI. Losses at the gene ends were 0 bases for V and 1 base for J; bases not matched to a gene: 4. The CDR3 length is 16 residues. CDR3 nucleotide sequence: TGTGCCAGCAGTTACTCGTTCCAGGGGGCGAACACTGAAGCTTTCTTT. Its protein is CASSYSFQGANTEAFF.

The sample holds a few counts of this clone. Germline is not matched at one junction end, which may reflect a read error. The genes are TRBV7-7 and TRBJ2-2; 9 bases agree with TRBD1. This CDR3 comprises 16 residues. Germline CDR1 SSHAT, CDR2 FNYEAQ (reference sequence). CDR3 protein: CASSLGRDRGTGELFF. CDR3 DNA: TGTGCTAGCAGCTTAGGCCGTGACAGGGGGACCGGGGAGCTGTTTTTT.